This T cell receptor (beta chain) was obtained from a study of blood T cell repertoires in COVID-19. Whole-study context: Both acute and convalescent COVID-19 samples were obtained from the United States, Italy and Spain. T cells, B-cell-depleted T cells, or PBMCs supplied cDNA or gDNA.

This clone has just one count. Method: immunoSEQ multiplex PCR; TCRdb's copy keeps in-frame clones and lacks some. The sample carries about 210,000 clones, around 84% recorded once. The participants were between about 18 and 90 years old and came from under 25 US areas. Self-reported history from a screening survey and questionnaire set each donor's cohort. The V and J ends lost 4 bases and 5 bases respectively, with 12 bases between them. Per the germline V gene, CDR1 is SQVTM and CDR2 is ANQGSEA. The CDR3 is made up of 13 amino acids. The sequenced sample was PBMCs or T cells enriched from blood (not recorded which). This rearrangement joins TRBV29-1 to TRBJ1-5, with a tentative D call TRBD1 (5 bases). The receptor was derived from a man aged 30-40 years with acute COVID-19. This chain's CDR3 is CSVASDRDQPQHF. The CDR3 DNA reads TGCAGCGTTGCAAGTGACAGAGATCAGCCCCAGCATTTT. Full variable domain (rest looked up from reference TRBV29-1 and TRBJ1-5): SAVISQKPSRDICQRGTSLTIQCQVDSQVTMMFWYRQQPGQSLTLIATANQGSEATYESGFVIDKFPISRPNLTFSTLTVSNMSPEDSSIYLCSVASDRDQPQHFGDGTRLSIL.